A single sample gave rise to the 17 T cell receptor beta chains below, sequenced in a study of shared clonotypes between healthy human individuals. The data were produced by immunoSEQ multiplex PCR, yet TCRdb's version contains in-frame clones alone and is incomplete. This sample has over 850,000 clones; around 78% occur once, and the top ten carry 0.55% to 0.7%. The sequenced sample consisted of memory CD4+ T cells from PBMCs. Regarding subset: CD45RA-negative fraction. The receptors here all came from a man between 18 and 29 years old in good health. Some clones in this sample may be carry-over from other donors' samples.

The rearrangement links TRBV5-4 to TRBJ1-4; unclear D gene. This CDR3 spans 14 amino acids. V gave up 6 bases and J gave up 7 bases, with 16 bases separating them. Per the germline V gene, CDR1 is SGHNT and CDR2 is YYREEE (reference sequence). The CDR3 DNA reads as TGTGCCAGCAACTCTGAGAAAGGAGGTGAAAAACTGTTTTTT. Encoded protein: CASNSEKGGEKLFF. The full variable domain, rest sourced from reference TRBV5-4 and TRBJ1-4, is ETGVTQSPTHLIKTRGQQVTLRCSSQSGHNTVSWYQQALGQGPQFIFQYYREEENGRGNFPPRFSGLQFPNYSSELNVNALELDDSALYLCASNSEKGGEKLFFGSGTQLSVL.

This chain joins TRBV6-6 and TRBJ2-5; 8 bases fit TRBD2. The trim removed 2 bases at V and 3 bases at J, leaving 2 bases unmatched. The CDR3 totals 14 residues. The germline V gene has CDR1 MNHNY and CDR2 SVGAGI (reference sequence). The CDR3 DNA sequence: TGTGCCAGCAGTTACCACGGGGGGGAAGAGACCCAGTACTTC. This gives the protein CASSYHGGEETQYF.

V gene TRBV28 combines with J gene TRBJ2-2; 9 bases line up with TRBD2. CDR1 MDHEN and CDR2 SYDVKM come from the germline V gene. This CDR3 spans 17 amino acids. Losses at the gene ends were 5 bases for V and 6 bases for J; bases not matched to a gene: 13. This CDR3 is CASSPHAGGPGAGELFF. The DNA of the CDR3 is TGTGCCAGCAGTCCCCATGCGGGAGGGCCGGGGGCCGGGGAGCTGTTTTTT.

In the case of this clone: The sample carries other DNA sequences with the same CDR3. The CDR3 region has the DNA TGTGCCAGCAGTTTACGGGGACGAGATGAAAAACTGTTTTTT. Translated: CASSLRGRDEKLFF. The V call is TRBV11-2, the J call TRBJ1-4; perhaps TRBD1 as D (5 bases). Trimming shortened V by 6 bases and J by 6 bases, and 14 bases separated the two germline ends. This CDR3 has 14 amino acids. Germline V gene lookup returns CDR1 SGHAT and CDR2 FQNNGV.

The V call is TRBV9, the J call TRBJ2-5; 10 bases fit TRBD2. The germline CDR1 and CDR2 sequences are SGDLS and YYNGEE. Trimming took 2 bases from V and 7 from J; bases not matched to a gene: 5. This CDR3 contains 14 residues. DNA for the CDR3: TGTGCCAGCAGCGTTAGCGGGAGGTCTGGGACCCAGTACTTC. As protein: CASSVSGRSGTQYF.

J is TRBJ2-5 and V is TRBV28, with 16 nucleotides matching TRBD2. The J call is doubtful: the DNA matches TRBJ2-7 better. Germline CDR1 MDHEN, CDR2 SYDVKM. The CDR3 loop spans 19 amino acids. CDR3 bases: TGTGCCAGCAGCGGTATGGGACTAGCGGGAGGGCTTTGGTCCTACGAGCAGTACTTC. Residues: CASSGMGLAGGLWSYEQYF.

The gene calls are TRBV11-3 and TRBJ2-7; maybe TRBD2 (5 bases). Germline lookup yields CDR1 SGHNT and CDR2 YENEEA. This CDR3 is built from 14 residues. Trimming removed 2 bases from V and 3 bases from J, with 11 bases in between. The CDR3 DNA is TGTGCCAGCAGCTTAACTGGGAGCAGCTACGAGCAGTACTTC. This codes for CASSLTGSSYEQYF.

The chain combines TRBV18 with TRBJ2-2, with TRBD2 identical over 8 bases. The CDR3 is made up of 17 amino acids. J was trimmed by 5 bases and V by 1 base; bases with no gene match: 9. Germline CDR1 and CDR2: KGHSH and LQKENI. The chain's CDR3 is CASSPQFSGSGTGELFF. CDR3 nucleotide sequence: TGTGCCAGCTCACCACAATTCAGCGGGAGCGGTACCGGGGAGCTGTTTTTT.

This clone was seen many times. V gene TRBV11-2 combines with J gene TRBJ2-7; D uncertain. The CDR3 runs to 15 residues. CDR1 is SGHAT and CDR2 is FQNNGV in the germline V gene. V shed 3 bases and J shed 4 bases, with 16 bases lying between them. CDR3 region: CASSLVRANLYEQYF. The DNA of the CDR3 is TGTGCCAGCAGCTTGGTCCGAGCAAACTTATACGAGCAGTACTTC. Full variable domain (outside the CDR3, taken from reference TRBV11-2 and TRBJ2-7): EAGVAQSPRYKIIEKRQSVAFWCNPISGHATLYWYQQILGQGPKLLIQFQNNGVVDDSQLPKDRFSAERLKGVDSTLKIQPAKLEDSAVYLCASSLVRANLYEQYFGPGTRLTVT.

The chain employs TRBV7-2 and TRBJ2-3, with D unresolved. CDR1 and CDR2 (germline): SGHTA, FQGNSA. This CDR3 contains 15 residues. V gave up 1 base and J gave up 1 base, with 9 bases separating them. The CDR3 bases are TGTGCCAGCAGCTTAGGTATAAGGGGCACAGATACGCAGTATTTT. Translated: CASSLGIRGTDTQYF.

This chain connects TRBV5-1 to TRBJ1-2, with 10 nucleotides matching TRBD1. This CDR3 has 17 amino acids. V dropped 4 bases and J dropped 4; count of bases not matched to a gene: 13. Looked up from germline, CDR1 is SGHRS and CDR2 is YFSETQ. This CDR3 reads CASSIDSGQGKIYGYTF. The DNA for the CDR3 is TGCGCCAGCAGCATAGACTCGGGACAGGGGAAAATCTATGGCTACACCTTC.

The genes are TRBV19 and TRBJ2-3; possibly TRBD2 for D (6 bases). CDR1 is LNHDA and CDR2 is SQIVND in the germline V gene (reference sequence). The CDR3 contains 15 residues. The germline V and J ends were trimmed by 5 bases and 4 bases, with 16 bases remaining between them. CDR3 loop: CASSPLGGAADTQYF. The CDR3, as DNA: TGTGCCAGTAGTCCTTTGGGAGGTGCTGCAGATACGCAGTATTTT.

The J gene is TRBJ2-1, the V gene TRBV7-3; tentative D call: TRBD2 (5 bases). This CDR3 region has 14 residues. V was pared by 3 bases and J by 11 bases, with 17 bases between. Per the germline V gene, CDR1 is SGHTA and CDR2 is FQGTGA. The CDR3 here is CASSFDGPAGQQFF. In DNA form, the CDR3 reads TGTGCCAGCAGCTTCGACGGGCCCGCGGGTCAGCAGTTCTTC.

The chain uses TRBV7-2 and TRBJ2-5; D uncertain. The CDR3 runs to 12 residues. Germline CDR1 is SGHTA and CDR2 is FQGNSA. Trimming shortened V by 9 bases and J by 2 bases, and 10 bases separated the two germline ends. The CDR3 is CASAGLQETQYF. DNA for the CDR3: TGTGCCAGTGCCGGTTTGCAAGAGACCCAGTACTTC. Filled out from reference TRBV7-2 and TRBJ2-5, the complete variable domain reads GAGVSQSPSNKVTEKGKDVELRCDPISGHTALYWYRQSLGQGLEFLIYFQGNSAPDKSGLPSDRFSAERTGGSVSTLTIQRTQQEDSAVYLCASAGLQETQYFGPGTRLLVL.

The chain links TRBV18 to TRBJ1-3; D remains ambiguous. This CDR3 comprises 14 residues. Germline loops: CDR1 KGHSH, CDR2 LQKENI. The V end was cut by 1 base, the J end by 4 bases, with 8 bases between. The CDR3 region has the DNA TGTGCCAGCTCACCACAGGGTGGAGGAAACACCATATATTTT. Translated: CASSPQGGGNTIYF.

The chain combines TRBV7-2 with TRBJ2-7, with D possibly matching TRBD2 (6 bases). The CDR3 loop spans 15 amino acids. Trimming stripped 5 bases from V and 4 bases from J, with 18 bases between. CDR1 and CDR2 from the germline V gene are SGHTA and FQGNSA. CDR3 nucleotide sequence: TGTGCCAGCAGCCCTGGTATGGGGGGTTATTACGAGCAGTACTTC. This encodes CASSPGMGGYYEQYF.

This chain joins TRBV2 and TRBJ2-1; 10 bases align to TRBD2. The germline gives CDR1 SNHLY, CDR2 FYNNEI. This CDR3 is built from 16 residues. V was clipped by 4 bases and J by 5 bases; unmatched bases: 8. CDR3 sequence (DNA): TGTGCCAGCAGTGGGCCGCGGCTAGCGGGAGACAATGAGCAGTTCTTC. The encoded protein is CASSGPRLAGDNEQFF.